What follows describes a single T cell receptor beta chain. The study sampled nominally healthy donors, though unrecorded immune exposures were likely. Trimming stripped 0 bases from V and 2 bases from J, with 7 bases between. Germline V gives CDR1 SGHVS, CDR2 FQNEAQ. This CDR3 contains 15 residues. The sample comes from a study of cytomegalovirus exposure and HLA in healthy donors. The PCR made use of 60 Vbeta and 13 Jbeta primers. Clones were read by immunoSEQ multiplex PCR, and TCRdb kept only the in-frame ones, dropping some. The sample carries some 190,000 clones, more than 75% recorded once. This clonotype was obtained from a woman aged 30 to 39 in good health and CMV-seropositive. This chain connects TRBV7-8 to TRBJ2-2; D gene ambiguous. Sequenced material: PBMCs. The CDR3: CASSLAARNTGELFF. The CDR3 nucleotides read TGTGCCAGCAGCTTAGCAGCTAGAAACACCGGGGAGCTGTTTTTT.